The 5 T cell receptor beta chains reported below all come from one sample, sequenced in a study of molecular identifiers for immune sequencing clone quantification. TCRdb itself ran the PCR reads through MiXCR, one entry per CDR3 protein. The data show about 86,000 distinct CDR3 sequences, around 25% seen once. Sequencing was performed on naive CD8+ T cells from blood, with Jurkat cell RNA spiked in. Subset indicated: FACS-sorted CD8+CD4-CCR7+CD45RA+ naive T cells. These receptors were taken from a human donor in good health. Some libraries in this study had Jurkat cell RNA spiked in.

The genes are TRBV4-1 and TRBJ2-7; 10 bases line up with TRBD1. Trimming cost V 5 bases and J 5 bases; bases outside gene matches: 15. The CDR3 has 17 residues. Germline CDR1 MGHRA, CDR2 YSYEKL. The CDR3 sequence: CASSEGWTGGNLDEQYF. CDR3 nucleotides: TGCGCCAGCAGCGAGGGGTGGACAGGGGGAAATTTAGACGAGCAGTACTTC.

This clonotype has ten or more counts. The chain recombines TRBV9 with TRBJ1-2, with D perhaps matching TRBD1 (5 bases). The CDR3 spans 14 residues. Trimming stripped 1 base from V and 8 bases from J, with 15 bases between. Germline lookup yields CDR1 SGDLS and CDR2 YYNGEE. DNA of the CDR3: TGTGCCAGCAGCGTATGGACCGGGGGAGAAGGCTACACCTTC. Its protein is CASSVWTGGEGYTF. Variable domain in full (rest from reference TRBV9 and TRBJ1-2): DSGVTQTPKHLITATGQRVTLRCSPRSGDLSVYWYQQSLDQGLQFLIQYYNGEERAKGNILERFSAQQFPDLHSELNLSSLELGDSALYFCASSVWTGGEGYTFGSGTRLTVV.

This clonotype came up a few times. Germline is not matched at one junction end, which may reflect a read error. This chain connects TRBV7-8 to TRBJ2-3; 8 positions agree with TRBD1. This CDR3 is built from 16 residues. Germline loops: CDR1 SGHVS, CDR2 FQNEAQ. The CDR3 sequence is CASGLRQGMATDTQYF. CDR3 sequence (DNA): TGTGCCAGCGGCTTAAGACAGGGGATGGCCACAGATACGCAGTATTTT.

This chain's CDR3 is CASADGPRGAADTQYF. In nucleotides, the CDR3 is TGTGCTAGTGCCGACGGCCCGCGGGGGGCAGCAGATACGCAGTATTTT. The rearrangement joins TRBV12-5 to TRBJ2-3, with 8 bases that match TRBD2. Germline values: CDR1 LGHNT, CDR2 FRNRAP. The CDR3 has 16 residues. V dropped 7 bases and J dropped 4; count of bases not matched to a gene: 13.

This clonotype showed up many times. V and J are TRBV7-2 and TRBJ1-5; D call uncertain. Trimming shortened V by 1 base and J by 2 bases, and 9 bases separated the two germline ends. Germline loops: CDR1 SGHTA, CDR2 FQGNSA. CDR3 size: 15 residues. Here the CDR3 reads CASSLDRDGNQPQHF. The CDR3 DNA follows: TGTGCCAGCAGCTTAGACCGGGATGGCAATCAGCCCCAGCATTTT.